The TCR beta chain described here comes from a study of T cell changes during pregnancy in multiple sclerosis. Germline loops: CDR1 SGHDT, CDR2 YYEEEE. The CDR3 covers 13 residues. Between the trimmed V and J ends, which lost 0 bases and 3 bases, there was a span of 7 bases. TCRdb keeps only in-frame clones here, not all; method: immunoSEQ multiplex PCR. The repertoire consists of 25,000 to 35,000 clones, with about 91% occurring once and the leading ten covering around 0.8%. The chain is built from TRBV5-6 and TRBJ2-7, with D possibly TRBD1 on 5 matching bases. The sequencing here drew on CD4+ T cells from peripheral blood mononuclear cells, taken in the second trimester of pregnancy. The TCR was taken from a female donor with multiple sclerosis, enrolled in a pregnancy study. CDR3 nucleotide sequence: TGTGCCAGCAGCTTGGGACAGCTCTACGAGCAGTACTTC. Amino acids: CASSLGQLYEQYF.